What follows are 10 T cell receptor beta chains derived from one specimen sequenced in a study of shared clonotypes between healthy human individuals. Method: immunoSEQ multiplex PCR; TCRdb's copy keeps in-frame clones and lacks some. The profile shows under 600,000 clones, approximately 97% of them singletons. Sequencing was done on a sample of naive CD4+ T cells sorted from blood. Subset in this sample: CD45RA+ positively selected. These receptors were collected from a woman in her twenties or thirties in good health.

The rearrangement joins TRBV5-1 to TRBJ2-7; D is unresolved. V was clipped by 0 bases and J by 2 bases, with 0 bases between them. CDR1 and CDR2 from the germline V gene are SGHRS and YFSETQ. CDR3 length: 11 amino acids. The CDR3 region has the DNA TGCGCCAGCAGCTTGGCCTACGAGCAGTACTTC. Residues: CASSLAYEQYF.

The V call is TRBV25-1, the J call TRBJ1-1; D gene unclear. V lost 3 bases to trimming and J lost 1 base, with 15 bases between them. Germline V gene sequence: CDR1 MGHDK, CDR2 SYGVNS. The CDR3 runs 16 residues. In DNA, the CDR3 is TGTGCCAGCAGTGAGAGAGGTGGGGTCTCGAACACTGAAGCTTTCTTT. It translates to CASSERGGVSNTEAFF.

This chain connects TRBV5-1 to TRBJ2-7; 9 nucleotides agree with TRBD1. Germline V gene lookup returns CDR1 SGHRS and CDR2 YFSETQ. V lost 4 bases, J lost 6 bases, and 8 bases stayed unmatched. This CDR3 is 14 amino acids long. The DNA of the CDR3 is TGCGCCAGCAGCCCGGGGACAGGGAAAGGCGAGCAGTACTTC. It translates to CASSPGTGKGEQYF.

The rearrangement uses TRBV23-1 and TRBJ2-7; D is unresolved. TRBV23-1 is flagged as an ORF with uncertain function. V lost 1 base to trimming and J lost 5 bases, with 15 bases between them. The length of the CDR3 is 15 residues. This chain's CDR3 is CASSQYRIAEHEQYF. CDR3 coding DNA: TGCGCCAGCAGTCAATATCGTATAGCCGAGCACGAGCAGTACTTC.

This chain joins TRBV28 and TRBJ2-7; D gene unclear. V lost 6 bases and J lost 4, with 10 bases in between. The CDR3 covers 12 residues. The germline CDR1 and CDR2 sequences are MDHEN and SYDVKM. Here the CDR3 reads CASSLTEYEQYF. The DNA for the CDR3 is TGTGCCAGCAGCCTCACGGAATACGAGCAGTACTTC. Full variable domain (rest looked up from reference TRBV28 and TRBJ2-7): DVKVTQSSRYLVKRTGEKVFLECVQDMDHENMFWYRQDPGLGLRLIYFSYDVKMKEKGDIPEGYSVSREKKERFSLILESASTNQTSMYLCASSLTEYEQYFGPGTRLTVT.

This clone appeared a few times. This CDR3 is also generated by other DNA sequences in the sample. The chain recombines TRBV28 with TRBJ1-5; unclear D gene. V was trimmed by 4 bases and J by 5 bases, leaving 6 bases between them. Germline V gene sequence: CDR1 MDHEN, CDR2 SYDVKM. The CDR3 is 12 amino acids. The CDR3 coding sequence is TGTGCCAGCAGTTCCGGATATCAGCCCCAGCATTTT. Residues: CASSSGYQPQHF.

J is TRBJ1-5 and V is TRBV6-5; D ambiguous. The CDR3 has 12 residues. The ends were cut back, 8 bases at V and 0 bases at J, with 5 bases in the middle. From germline, CDR1 is MNHEY and CDR2 SVGAGI. The CDR3 loop is CASSASNQPQHF. The CDR3 bases are TGTGCCAGCTCGGCTAGCAATCAGCCCCAGCATTTT.

Here the CDR3 DNA reads TGTGCCAGCAGTCCTGAACTAGATACAGATACGCAGTATTTT. It specifies CASSPELDTDTQYF. This chain uses TRBV2 with TRBJ2-3; D may be TRBD2 (5 bases). CDR1 and CDR2 from the germline V gene are SNHLY and FYNNEI. V lost 5 bases and J lost 3, with 12 bases in between. The CDR3 contains 14 residues. The whole variable domain, filled in from reference TRBV2 and TRBJ2-3, reads EPEVTQTPSHQVTQMGQEVILRCVPISNHLYFYWYRQILGQKVEFLVSFYNNEISEKSEIFDDQFSVERPDGSNFTLKIRSTKLEDSAMYFCASSPELDTDTQYFGPGTRLTVL.

The chain carries TRBV5-6 and TRBJ2-5; D possibly corresponds to TRBD2 (6 bases). CDR1 and CDR2 (germline): SGHDT, YYEEEE. Trimming cost V 5 bases and J 11 bases, with 19 bases left between them. This CDR3 contains 13 residues. CDR3 DNA sequence: TGTGCCAGCAGATCGACCGGGAGCTTAAGGCAGTACTTC. Encoded protein: CASRSTGSLRQYF. The full variable domain, with the rest looked up from reference TRBV5-6 and TRBJ2-5, is DAGVTQSPTHLIKTRGQQVTLRCSPKSGHDTVSWYQQALGQGPQFIFQYYEEEERQRGNFPDRFSGHQFPNYSSELNVNALLLGDSALYLCASRSTGSLRQYFGPGTRLLVL.

This sequence joins TRBV7-6 and TRBJ2-1, with 9 bases lining up with TRBD2. CDR1 SGHVS and CDR2 FNYEAQ come from the germline V gene. V lost 5 bases, J lost 5 bases, and 13 bases stayed unmatched. The CDR3 sequence is 17 residues long. The CDR3 sequence: CASSPAFRGRAHNEQFF. In nucleotides, the CDR3 is TGTGCCAGCAGCCCCGCCTTCCGCGGGAGGGCCCACAATGAGCAGTTCTTC.